The present entry profiles one TCR beta chain with its context. The CDR3 runs 15 residues. Germline V gene data show CDR1 as LGHNA and CDR2 as YNFKEQ. J gave up 6 bases and V 4 bases, and 7 bases lay outside the gene matches. The record originates from a study of T cell clonotyping in hematopoietic cell transplantation. The assay was immunoSEQ multiplex PCR, and TCRdb's table has in-frame clones only and misses some. In the table there are 37,000 or so clones, 80% to 90% of which are singletons. Sequenced input: peripheral blood mononuclear cells. The receptor's source is a woman between 40 and 55 years old in good health. Some clones in this sample may be carry-over from other donors' samples. The chain carries TRBV4-2 and TRBJ1-2, with 11 bases matching TRBD1. CDR3 in amino acids: CASSPRTGGSNGYTF. The CDR3 DNA sequence: TGTGCCAGCAGCCCCCGGACAGGGGGCAGCAATGGCTACACCTTC.